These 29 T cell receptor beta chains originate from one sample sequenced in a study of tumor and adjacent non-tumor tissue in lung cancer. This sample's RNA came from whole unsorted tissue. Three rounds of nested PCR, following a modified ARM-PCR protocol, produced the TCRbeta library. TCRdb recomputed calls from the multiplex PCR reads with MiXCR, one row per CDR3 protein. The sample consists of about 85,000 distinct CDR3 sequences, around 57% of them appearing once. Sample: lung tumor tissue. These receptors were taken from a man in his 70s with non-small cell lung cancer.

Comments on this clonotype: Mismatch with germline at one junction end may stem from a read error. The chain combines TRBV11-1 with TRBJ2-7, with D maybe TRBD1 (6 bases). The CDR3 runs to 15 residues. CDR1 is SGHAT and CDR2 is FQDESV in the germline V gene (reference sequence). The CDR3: CASSFSTGHSYKQYF. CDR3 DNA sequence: TGTGCCAGCAGCTTTTCGACAGGCCACTCCTACAAGCAGTATTTC.

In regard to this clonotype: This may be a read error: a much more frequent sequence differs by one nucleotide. The CDR3 loop reads CASSFGDVRTGELFF. Here the CDR3 DNA reads TGTGCCAGCAGCTTCGGGGACGTGAGAACCGGGGAGCTGTTTTTT. J is TRBJ2-2 and V is TRBV5-6, with D possibly called TRBD1 or TRBD2 (5 bases each). The CDR3 consists of 15 residues. The V end was cut by 2 bases, the J end by 5 bases, with 13 bases between. Germline V lookup: CDR1 SGHDT, CDR2 YYEEEE.

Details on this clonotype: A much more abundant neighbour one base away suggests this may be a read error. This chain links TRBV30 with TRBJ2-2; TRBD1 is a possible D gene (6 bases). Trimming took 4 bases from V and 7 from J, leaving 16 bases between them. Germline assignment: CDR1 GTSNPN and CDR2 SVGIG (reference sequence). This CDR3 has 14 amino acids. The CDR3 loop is CAWKGGDLYGELFF. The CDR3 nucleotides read TGTGCCTGGAAAGGGGGTGACTTGTACGGGGAGCTGTTTTTT.

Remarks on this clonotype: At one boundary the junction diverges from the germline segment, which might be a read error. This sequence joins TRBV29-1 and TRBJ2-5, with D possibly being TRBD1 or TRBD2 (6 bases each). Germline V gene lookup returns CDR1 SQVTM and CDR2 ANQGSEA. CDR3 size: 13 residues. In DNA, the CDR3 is TGCAACGTTGATACTAGCAGGGGAGAGACCCAGTACTTC. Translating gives CNVDTSRGETQYF.

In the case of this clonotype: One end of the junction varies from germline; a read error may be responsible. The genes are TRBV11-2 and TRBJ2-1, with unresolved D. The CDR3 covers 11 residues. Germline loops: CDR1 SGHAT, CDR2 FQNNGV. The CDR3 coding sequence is TGTGCCGGCAGCGAGGCCTATGAGCAGTTCTTC. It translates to CAGSEAYEQFF.

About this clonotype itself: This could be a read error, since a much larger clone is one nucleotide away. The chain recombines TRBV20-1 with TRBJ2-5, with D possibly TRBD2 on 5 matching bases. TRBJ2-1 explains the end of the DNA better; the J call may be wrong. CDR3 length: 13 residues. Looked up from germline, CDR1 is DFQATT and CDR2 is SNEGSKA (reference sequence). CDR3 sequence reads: CSAEAVRFETQFF. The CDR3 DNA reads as TGCAGTGCTGAAGCGGTCCGGTTTGAGACCCAGTTCTTC.

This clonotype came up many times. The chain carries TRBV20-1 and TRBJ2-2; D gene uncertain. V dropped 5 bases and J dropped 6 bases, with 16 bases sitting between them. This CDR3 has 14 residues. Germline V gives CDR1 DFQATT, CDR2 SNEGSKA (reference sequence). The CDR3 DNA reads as TGCAGTGCTCCATCCGACGGGTCGGCCGGGGAGCTGTTTTTT. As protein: CSAPSDGSAGELFF.

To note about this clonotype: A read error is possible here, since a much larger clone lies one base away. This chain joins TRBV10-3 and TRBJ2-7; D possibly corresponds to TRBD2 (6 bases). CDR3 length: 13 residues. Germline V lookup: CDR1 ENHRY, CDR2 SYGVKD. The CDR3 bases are TGTACCATCAGTGGTACGGGGGACTACGAGCAGTACTTC. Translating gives CTISGTGDYEQYF.

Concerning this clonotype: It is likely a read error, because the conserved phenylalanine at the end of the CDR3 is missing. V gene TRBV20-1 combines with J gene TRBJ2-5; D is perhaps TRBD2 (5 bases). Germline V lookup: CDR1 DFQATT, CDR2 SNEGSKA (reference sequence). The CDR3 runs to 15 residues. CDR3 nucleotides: TGCAGTACTAGACCGGTGAATAGTGCCCAAGAGACCCAGTACTTA. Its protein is CSTRPVNSAQETQYL.

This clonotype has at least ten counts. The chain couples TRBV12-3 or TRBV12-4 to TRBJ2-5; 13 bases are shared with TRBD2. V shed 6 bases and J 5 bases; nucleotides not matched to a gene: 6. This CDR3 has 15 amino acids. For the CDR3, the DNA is TGTGCCAGCAGGCTCAGGACTAGCGGGAGCGAGACCCAGTACTTC. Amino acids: CASRLRTSGSETQYF.

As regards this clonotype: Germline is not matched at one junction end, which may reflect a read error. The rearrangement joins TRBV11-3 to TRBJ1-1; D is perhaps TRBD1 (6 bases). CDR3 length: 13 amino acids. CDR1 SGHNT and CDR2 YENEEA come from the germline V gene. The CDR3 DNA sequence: TGTGCCAACAGCTTCCAGGGGAACACTGAAGCTTACTTT. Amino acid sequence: CANSFQGNTEAYF.

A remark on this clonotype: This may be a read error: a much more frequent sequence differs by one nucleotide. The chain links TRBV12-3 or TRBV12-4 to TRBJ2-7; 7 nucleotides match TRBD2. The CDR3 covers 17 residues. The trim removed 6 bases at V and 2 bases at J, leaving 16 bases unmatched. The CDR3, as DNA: TGTGCCAGCAGCAAACCCTACTCTGGCGGGAGAGCCTACGAGCAGTACTTC. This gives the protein CASSKPYSGGRAYEQYF.

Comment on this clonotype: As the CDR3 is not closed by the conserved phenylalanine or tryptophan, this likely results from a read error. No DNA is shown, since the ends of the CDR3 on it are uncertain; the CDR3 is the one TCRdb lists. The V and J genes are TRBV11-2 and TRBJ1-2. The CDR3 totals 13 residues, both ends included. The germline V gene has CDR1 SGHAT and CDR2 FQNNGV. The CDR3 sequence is CASSPRVRSGYIL.

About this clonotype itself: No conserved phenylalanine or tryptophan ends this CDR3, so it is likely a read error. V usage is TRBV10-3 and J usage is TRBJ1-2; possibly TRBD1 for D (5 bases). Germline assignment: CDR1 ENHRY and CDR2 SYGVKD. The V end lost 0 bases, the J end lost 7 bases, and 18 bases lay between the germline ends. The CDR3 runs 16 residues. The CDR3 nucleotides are TGTGCCATCAGTGAGTCGACTATAGGGGCGTCGGGTGGCTACACCTCC. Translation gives CAISESTIGASGGYTS.

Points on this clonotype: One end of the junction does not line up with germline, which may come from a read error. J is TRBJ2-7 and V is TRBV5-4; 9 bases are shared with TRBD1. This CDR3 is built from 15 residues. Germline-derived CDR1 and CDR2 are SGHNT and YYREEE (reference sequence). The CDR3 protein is CVSSPGTGFSYEQYF. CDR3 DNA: TGTGTCAGTAGCCCGGGGACAGGGTTCTCCTACGAGCAGTATTTC.

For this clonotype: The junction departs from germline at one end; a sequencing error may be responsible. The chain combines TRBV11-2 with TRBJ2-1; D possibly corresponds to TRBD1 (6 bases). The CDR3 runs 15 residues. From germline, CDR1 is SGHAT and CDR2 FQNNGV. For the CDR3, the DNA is TGTGCCAGCAGCGCGTGGGGGCCGGCATACAATGGGCAGTTCTTC. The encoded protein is CASSAWGPAYNGQFF.

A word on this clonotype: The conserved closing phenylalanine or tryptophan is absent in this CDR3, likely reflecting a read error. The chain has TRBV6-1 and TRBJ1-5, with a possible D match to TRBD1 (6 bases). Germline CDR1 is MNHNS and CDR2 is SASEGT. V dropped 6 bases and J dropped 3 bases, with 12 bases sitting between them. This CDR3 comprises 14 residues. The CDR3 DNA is TGTGCCAGCAGGGCTCACAGGGTCAATCAGCCCCAGCATCTT. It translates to CASRAHRVNQPQHL.

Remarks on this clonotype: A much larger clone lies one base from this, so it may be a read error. The CDR3 DNA sequence: TGCAACGTTACACAGGGAAAGCAGTACTTC. Protein sequence: CNVTQGKQYF. The V and J genes are TRBV29-1 and TRBJ2-7, with D possibly being TRBD1 (6 bases). CDR1 and CDR2 from the germline V gene are SQVTM and ANQGSEA. This CDR3 is 10 amino acids long.

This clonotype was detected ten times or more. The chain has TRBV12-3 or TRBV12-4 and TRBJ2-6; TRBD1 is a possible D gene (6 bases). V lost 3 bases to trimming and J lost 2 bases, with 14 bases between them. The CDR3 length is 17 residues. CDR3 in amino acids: CASSLAGQGPGANVLTF. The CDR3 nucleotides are TGTGCCAGCAGTTTGGCCGGGCAGGGGCCTGGGGCCAACGTCCTGACTTTC.

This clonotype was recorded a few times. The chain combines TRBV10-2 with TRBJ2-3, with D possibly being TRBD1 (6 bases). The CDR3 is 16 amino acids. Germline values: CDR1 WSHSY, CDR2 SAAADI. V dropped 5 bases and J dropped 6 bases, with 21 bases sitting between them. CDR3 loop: CASSQGSGAHTDTQYF. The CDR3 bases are TGCGCCAGCAGTCAAGGTTCAGGGGCCCACACGGATACGCAGTATTTT.

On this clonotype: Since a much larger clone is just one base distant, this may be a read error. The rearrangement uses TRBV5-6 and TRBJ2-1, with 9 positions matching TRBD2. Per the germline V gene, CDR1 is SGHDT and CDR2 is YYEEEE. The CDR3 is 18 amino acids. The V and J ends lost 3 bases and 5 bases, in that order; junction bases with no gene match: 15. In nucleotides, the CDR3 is TGTGCCAGCAGCTCACCCCGGAGGTTGCGGGAGGGCCACAATGAGCAGTTCTTC. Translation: CASSSPRRLREGHNEQFF.

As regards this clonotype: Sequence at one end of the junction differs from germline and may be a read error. CDR3 amino acids: CASSLTGTTTGDLFF. CDR3 bases: TGTGCCAGCAGTCTCACAGGGACTACCACCGGGGACCTGTTTTTT. This chain connects TRBV12-3 or TRBV12-4 to TRBJ2-2; D possibly corresponds to TRBD2 (7 bases). The length of the CDR3 is 15 residues.

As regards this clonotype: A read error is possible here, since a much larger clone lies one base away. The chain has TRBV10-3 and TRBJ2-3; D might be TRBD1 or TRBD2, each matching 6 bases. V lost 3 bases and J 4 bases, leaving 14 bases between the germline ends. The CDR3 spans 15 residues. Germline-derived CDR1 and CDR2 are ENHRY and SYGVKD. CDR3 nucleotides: TGTGCCATCAGTGAAGGGGGGCGTCAGGCAGATACGCAGTATTTT. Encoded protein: CAISEGGRQADTQYF.

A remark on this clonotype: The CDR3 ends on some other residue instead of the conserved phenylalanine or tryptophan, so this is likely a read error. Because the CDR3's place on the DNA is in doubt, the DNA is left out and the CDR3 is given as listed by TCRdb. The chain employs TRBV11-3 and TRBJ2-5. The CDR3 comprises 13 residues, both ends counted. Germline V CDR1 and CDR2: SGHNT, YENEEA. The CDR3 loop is CASSPGLGETQYI.

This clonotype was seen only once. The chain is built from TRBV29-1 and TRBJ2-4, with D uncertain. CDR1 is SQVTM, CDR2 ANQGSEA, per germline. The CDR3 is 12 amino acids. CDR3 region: CSDGIAKNIQYF. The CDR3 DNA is TGCAGTGATGGGATAGCCAAAAACATTCAGTACTTC.

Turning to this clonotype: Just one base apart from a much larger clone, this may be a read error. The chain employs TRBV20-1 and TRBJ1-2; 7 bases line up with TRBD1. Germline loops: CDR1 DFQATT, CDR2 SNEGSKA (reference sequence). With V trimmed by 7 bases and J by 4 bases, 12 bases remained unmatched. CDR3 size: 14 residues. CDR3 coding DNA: TGCAGTGTTACGACAGGGAGGTTCTCCTATGGCTACACCTTC. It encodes CSVTTGRFSYGYTF.

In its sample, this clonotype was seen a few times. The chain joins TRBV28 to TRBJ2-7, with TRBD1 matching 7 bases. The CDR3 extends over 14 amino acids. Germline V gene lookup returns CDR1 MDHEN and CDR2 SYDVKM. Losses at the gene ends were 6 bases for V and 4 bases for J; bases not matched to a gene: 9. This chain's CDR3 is CASSQRGRRYEQYF. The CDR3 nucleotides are TGTGCCAGCAGCCAGAGGGGGCGAAGGTACGAGCAGTACTTC.

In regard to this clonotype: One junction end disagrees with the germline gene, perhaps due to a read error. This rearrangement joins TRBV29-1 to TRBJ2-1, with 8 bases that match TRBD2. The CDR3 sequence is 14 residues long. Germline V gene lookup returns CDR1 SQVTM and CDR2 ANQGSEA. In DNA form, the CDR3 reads TGCAGCGTAACCGGGGGACTAGGGGGGGGCGAGCACTTCTTC. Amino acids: CSVTGGLGGGEHFF.

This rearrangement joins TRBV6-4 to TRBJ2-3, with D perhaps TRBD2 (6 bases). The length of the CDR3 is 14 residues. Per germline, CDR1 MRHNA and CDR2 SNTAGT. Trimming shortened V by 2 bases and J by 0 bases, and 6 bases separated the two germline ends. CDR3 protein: CASSDGTSTDTQYF. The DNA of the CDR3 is TGTGCCAGCAGTGACGGGACTAGCACAGATACGCAGTATTTT.